What follows are 20 T cell receptor beta chains derived from one specimen sequenced in a study of shared clonotypes between healthy human individuals (dated by TCRdb to 2020 to 2021). The library was prepared using the immunoSEQ multiplex PCR assay. This is the immuneACCESS table as TCRdb keeps it, with only in-frame sequences that have V and J called. A part of the clones is gone; compared with another copy, unresolved V genes explain less than half, and the rest is unexplained. The sample table contains about 1 million clones; only one count was recorded for around 82% of them. Approximately 0.52% of the sample is held by the ten biggest clonotypes. Sequencing was performed on memory CD4+ T cells from PBMCs. Explained via the paper, the cell subset or site label denotes: CD45RA-negative fraction. These receptors were taken from a man aged 18-30 years in good health. Some clones in this sample may be carry-over from other donors' samples.

The rearrangement links TRBV4-3 to TRBJ2-1, with TRBD2 as a possible D gene (6 bases). CDR1 LGHNA and CDR2 YSLEER come from the germline V gene. Trimming took 1 base from V and 9 from J, leaving 10 bases between them. The CDR3 has 13 amino acids. CDR3: CASSQVGEAEQFF. CDR3 nucleotides: TGCGCCAGCAGCCAAGTCGGGGAGGCTGAGCAGTTCTTC.

The V gene is TRBV19, the J gene TRBJ2-1; D is ambiguous. This CDR3 is 12 amino acids long. V was shortened by 5 bases and J by 10 bases, with 12 bases between the two germline ends. Germline V gene sequence: CDR1 LNHDA, CDR2 SQIVND (reference sequence). DNA of the CDR3: TGTGCCAGTAGTTTGCAACAGACGGAGCAGTTCTTC. Its translation: CASSLQQTEQFF.

The chain has TRBV28 and TRBJ1-2, with a weak D call TRBD1 (5 bases). V lost 6 bases and J 3 bases, leaving 14 bases between the germline ends. Germline CDR1 is MDHEN and CDR2 is SYDVKM. The length of the CDR3 is 14 residues. CDR3 sequence: CASRFGGLDYGYTF. DNA for the CDR3: TGTGCCAGCAGGTTCGGGGGGTTAGACTATGGCTACACCTTC.

In its sample, this clone was seen many times. V gene TRBV20-1 combines with J gene TRBJ1-1, with a possible D match to TRBD1 (5 bases). The CDR3 spans 10 residues. V dropped 5 bases and J dropped 11 bases, with 12 bases sitting between them. Germline CDR1 and CDR2: DFQATT and SNEGSKA (reference sequence). DNA of the CDR3: TGCAGTGCTGCGACCTGGGGGGCTTTCTTT. Translated: CSAATWGAFF.

This chain joins TRBV7-9 and TRBJ2-7, with D perhaps given as TRBD1 or TRBD2 (5 bases each). In germline, CDR1 is SEHNR, CDR2 FQNEAQ (reference sequence). The CDR3 is 14 amino acids. V lost 7 bases to trimming and J lost 2 bases, with 15 bases between them. The CDR3 region has the DNA TGTGCCAGCACCGAGGGGTACCCAGCCTACGAGCAGTACTTC. It encodes CASTEGYPAYEQYF. Full variable domain (rest looked up from reference TRBV7-9 and TRBJ2-7): DTGVSQNPRHKITKRGQNVTFRCDPISEHNRLYWYRQTLGQGPEFLTYFQNEAQLEKSRLLSDRFSAERPKGSFSTLEIQRTEQGDSAMYLCASTEGYPAYEQYFGPGTRLTVT.

The chain recombines TRBV2 with TRBJ1-5, with 7 positions matching TRBD1. V shed 7 bases and J 4 bases; nucleotides not matched to a gene: 10. From germline, CDR1 is SNHLY and CDR2 FYNNEI. This CDR3 is 15 amino acids long. The CDR3 spells CASTRDSSKNQPQHF. The CDR3 bases are TGTGCCAGCACCAGGGACAGCAGTAAAAATCAGCCCCAGCATTTT.

The rearrangement links TRBV19 to TRBJ2-1, with 12 bases lining up with TRBD2. The junction had 7 bases not matched to a gene; V was cut back by 5 bases and J by 11 bases. This CDR3 contains 14 residues. The germline gives CDR1 LNHDA, CDR2 SQIVND (reference sequence). As DNA, the CDR3 is TGTGCCAGTAGTCTCAGGACTAGCGGGACACAGCAGTTCTTC. It is translated as CASSLRTSGTQQFF.

The count of this clone is one. The V and J genes are TRBV5-6 and TRBJ1-1, with D possibly being TRBD1 (5 bases). Deletions cut 5 bases from V and 0 bases from J, with 14 bases between. CDR1 is SGHDT, CDR2 YYEEEE, per germline. The CDR3 covers 15 residues. In DNA form, the CDR3 reads TGTGCCAGCAGAAAAGGTGGGGGGATGAACACTGAAGCTTTCTTT. Translated: CASRKGGGMNTEAFF.

This chain connects TRBV4-1 to TRBJ2-5; D is unclear. CDR1 is MGHRA and CDR2 is YSYEKL in the germline V gene. Trimming left V 3 bases short and J 4 bases short, with 9 bases between. The CDR3 has 13 residues. The CDR3 DNA follows: TGCGCCAGCAGCCAGGGGTCACTAGAGACCCAGTACTTC. Translating gives CASSQGSLETQYF.

This clone was seen a single time. The chain couples TRBV19 to TRBJ1-4; 10 bases are a match to TRBD1. This CDR3 region has 15 residues. The germline V gene has CDR1 LNHDA and CDR2 SQIVND (reference sequence). J lost 6 bases, V lost 6 bases, and 7 bases had no gene match. This chain's CDR3 is CASSRPGTGDEKLFF. CDR3 nucleotides: TGTGCCAGTAGCAGGCCCGGGACAGGGGATGAAAAACTGTTTTTT. Based on the CDR3 plus reference TRBV19 and TRBJ1-4, the full variable domain is DGGITQSPKYLFRKEGQNVTLSCEQNLNHDAMYWYRQDPGQGLRLIYYSQIVNDFQKGDIAEGYSVSREKKESFPLTVTSAQKNPTAFYLCASSRPGTGDEKLFFGSGTQLSVL.

This chain joins TRBV11-2 and TRBJ1-2, with D tentatively TRBD1 (6 bases). This CDR3 comprises 12 residues. Looked up from germline, CDR1 is SGHAT and CDR2 is FQNNGV. Trimming took off 4 bases at V and 10 bases at J, with 13 bases between the two ends. DNA of the CDR3: TGTGCCAGCAGCTCTCAAAGGACAGCCTACACCTTC. This translates into CASSSQRTAYTF. Combining the CDR3 with reference TRBV11-2 and TRBJ1-2 gives the whole variable domain EAGVAQSPRYKIIEKRQSVAFWCNPISGHATLYWYQQILGQGPKLLIQFQNNGVVDDSQLPKDRFSAERLKGVDSTLKIQPAKLEDSAVYLCASSSQRTAYTFGSGTRLTVV.

This sequence joins TRBV5-1 and TRBJ2-5; 9 positions match TRBD2. V shed 2 bases and J 4 bases; nucleotides not matched to a gene: 6. From germline, CDR1 is SGHRS and CDR2 YFSETQ. The CDR3 consists of 15 residues. The DNA of the CDR3 is TGCGCCAGCAGCTTCGGGGCGCGGGGGGGAGAGACCCAGTACTTC. Its translation: CASSFGARGGETQYF.

This clone has more than one count but fewer than ten. V gene TRBV30 combines with J gene TRBJ1-1; 7 positions agree with TRBD1. Trimming cost V 4 bases and J 0 bases; bases outside gene matches: 14. CDR1 is GTSNPN and CDR2 is SVGIG in the germline V gene (reference sequence). The CDR3 is made up of 17 amino acids. The CDR3 region has the DNA TGTGCCTGGACCAGGGGGGGATCAGGGTACATGAACACTGAAGCTTTCTTT. It codes for CAWTRGGSGYMNTEAFF.

The chain couples TRBV12-2 to TRBJ2-7; the table calls TRBD2, which could not be checked here. TRBV12-2 is reported as a pseudogene. The CDR3 extends over 13 amino acids. The CDR3 spells CARPGKSSYEQYF. The CDR3 bases are TGTGCAAGGCCCGGGAAGAGCTCCTACGAGCAGTACTTC.

The chain carries TRBV21-1 and TRBJ2-7; the table's D call, TRBD2, has no DNA check behind it. TRBV21-1 is a known pseudogene. The CDR3 loop spans 11 amino acids. The CDR3 nucleotides read TGTGCCGGCTCAAGATCGGGTGAGCAGTACTTC. It specifies CAGSRSGEQYF.

This chain links TRBV4-1 with TRBJ1-1, with 8 bases that match TRBD1. The junction had 14 bases not matched to a gene; V was cut back by 4 bases and J by 7 bases. The CDR3 consists of 16 residues. CDR1 is MGHRA, CDR2 YSYEKL, per germline. The CDR3 nucleotides are TGCGCCAGCAGCCCCCGACAGGGGCCTGGAACAGGTGAAGCTTTCTTT. Amino acids: CASSPRQGPGTGEAFF.

The chain uses TRBV29-1 and TRBJ2-4; 11 bases fit TRBD1. The CDR3 length is 13 residues. Trimming removed 7 bases from V and 7 bases from J; junction bases left unmatched: 6. CDR1 is SQVTM and CDR2 is ANQGSEA in the germline V gene. CDR3 nucleotide sequence: TGCAGCGGTTGGACAGGGGGCGAGAACATTCAGTACTTC. Encoded protein: CSGWTGGENIQYF.

This clone was counted once. The chain combines TRBV5-4 with TRBJ1-1; 10 bases agree with TRBD1. The CDR3 is 17 amino acids. CDR1 and CDR2 (germline): SGHNT, YYREEE (reference sequence). Trimming at V came to 4 bases and at J to 1 base, leaving 10 bases not matched to a gene. In DNA form, the CDR3 reads TGTGCCAGCAGCGTCATGACAGGGGGCAGGGGGAACACTGAAGCTTTCTTT. Its protein product is CASSVMTGGRGNTEAFF.

A single count supports this clone. The V gene is TRBV9, the J gene TRBJ2-3; 10 nucleotides line up with TRBD1. V was clipped by 0 bases and J by 2 bases; unmatched bases: 3. The CDR3 totals 16 residues. Germline V gene sequence: CDR1 SGDLS, CDR2 YYNGEE. CDR3 bases: TGTGCCAGCAGCGTAGCGGACAGGGGGACCACAGATACGCAGTATTTT. It codes for CASSVADRGTTDTQYF.

The chain carries TRBV7-7 and TRBJ2-6; no definite D call. CDR1 is SSHAT, CDR2 FNYEAQ, per germline (reference sequence). V was clipped by 2 bases and J by 0 bases, with 2 bases between them. The CDR3 length is 14 residues. The CDR3 loop is CASSLNSGANVLTF. The CDR3 coding sequence is TGTGCCAGCAGCTTAAACTCTGGGGCCAACGTCCTGACTTTC.